This T cell receptor beta chain came from a study of cytomegalovirus exposure and HLA in healthy donors. Study-wide results and caveats: Common viral pathogens seemed to be connected with several of the most significant clusters, according to a later analysis. It was reportedly the case that the classifier diagnosed cytomegalovirus status with high specificity and sensitivity.

A note on this clone: Its antigen is not identified.

V gave up 4 bases and J gave up 9 bases; unmatched junction bases: 6. Germline V gene lookup returns CDR1 MNHEY and CDR2 SMNVEV (reference sequence). The CDR3 runs to 13 residues. The PCR ran on 60 Vbeta and 13 Jbeta primers. The assay was immunoSEQ multiplex PCR, and TCRdb's table has in-frame clones only and misses some. The data contain approximately 140,000 clones, 65% to 85% of them singletons. Input material: PBMCs. The chain uses TRBV27 and TRBJ2-1; 7 bases map to TRBD1. This receptor was taken from a male donor in good health and CMV-seronegative. The CDR3 reads CASSWTGEVEQFF. CDR3 coding DNA: TGTGCCAGCAGTTGGACAGGTGAAGTTGAGCAGTTCTTC.